This T cell receptor (beta chain) was found in a study of a mutant IDH1 vaccine in newly diagnosed glioma. Study-wide background: Initiation of the vaccine course occurred 4-6 weeks after radiotherapy alone, or alongside temozolomide cycles. Beforehand, treatment had been radiotherapy, temozolomide, or both; the majority received both.

TCRdb keeps only in-frame clones here, not all; method: immunoSEQ multiplex PCR. This repertoire shows approximately 37,000 clones, 50% to 60% found once; its top ten account for approximately 9.9%. The CDR3 consists of 15 residues. Germline CDR1 reads GTSNPN; CDR2 reads SVGIG (reference sequence). V trimming: 7 bases; J trimming: 4 bases; junction bases outside the gene matches: 12. General study points: Apparently, pseudoprogression bore no relation to changes among the top peripheral T cell clonotypes. Immune responses arising from the vaccine appeared in roughly 95% of patients.

The sample's time point: week 5, during vaccination. Each dose of the vaccine consisted of 300 ug of mutant IDH1 20-mer peptide, with topical imiquimod. Points on this clone: Its specificity is unknown.

The sequenced sample was PBMCs, obtained from a glioma patient whose treatment included an IDH1 peptide vaccine. This sequence originates from a woman between 18 and 29 years old with glioma. The genes are TRBV30 and TRBJ1-1, with TRBD1 identical over 10 bases. The CDR3 sequence: CAYGQGVTLGTEAFF. In DNA form, the CDR3 reads TGTGCCTATGGACAGGGGGTTACGCTAGGCACTGAAGCTTTCTTT.